This is a list of T cell receptor beta chains from one sample in a study of T cells after yellow fever vaccination. Each CDR3 protein is one row after TCRdb ran MiXCR on the 5' RACE reads. The sample records a few hundred thousand distinct CDR3 sequences, 8% to 10% being singletons. Specimen: PBMCs, collected on the day of the first yellow fever vaccination. These receptors were obtained from a young man who received the YFV17D yellow fever vaccine. Each CDR3 is given with its conserved first and last residue. The D gene is left open where the match is weak. A row's size may be missing; if present it is once, few, many or a size class.

j_call d_call clone_size v_call cdr3_aa cdr3_nt
TRBJ1-2 . . TRBV7-2 CASSLGGVLRSYGYTF TGTGCCAGCAGCTTAGGGGGGGTGCTAAGGAGCTATGGCTACACCTTC
TRBJ2-5 . . TRBV7-2 CASSSPGDSIQETQYF TGTGCCAGCAGTTCCCCGGGGGACAGTATCCAAGAGACCCAGTACTTC
TRBJ1-4 . few TRBV23-1 CASSPRGRPNEKLFF TGCGCCAGCAGTCCGCGAGGACGTCCCAATGAAAAACTGTTTTTT
TRBJ1-6 . . TRBV28 CASSFMQGYSPLHF TGTGCCAGCAGTTTTATGCAGGGTTATTCACCCCTCCACTTT
TRBJ2-3 . few TRBV7-2 CASCLTVVGTDTQYF TGTGCCAGTTGCTTGACAGTTGTGGGGACAGATACGCAGTATTTT
TRBJ2-2 . few TRBV18 CASSPRQANTGELFF TGTGCCAGCTCACCAAGACAGGCGAACACCGGGGAGCTGTTTTTT
TRBJ2-2 . . TRBV5-1 CASSLVGGRHTGELFF TGCGCCAGCAGCCTCGTAGGGGGGAGGCACACCGGGGAGCTGTTTTTT
TRBJ1-2 . few TRBV7-2 CASSLVGSNYGYTF TGTGCCAGCAGCTTAGTTGGCAGTAACTATGGCTACACCTTC
TRBJ1-1 . . TRBV7-6 CASSPRARENTEAFF TGTGCCAGCAGCCCTAGGGCGCGGGAAAACACTGAAGCTTTCTTT
TRBJ2-1 . . TRBV4-2 CASSQDRLRYNEQFF TGTGCCAGCAGCCAAGATCGGCTTCGCTACAATGAGCAGTTCTTC
TRBJ2-3 TRBD2 few TRBV4-3 CASSQGLAVPTDTQYF TGCGCCAGCAGCCAGGGCCTAGCGGTCCCCACAGATACGCAGTATTTT
TRBJ2-3 TRBD1 . TRBV2 CTFSPNNRDRVSADTQYF TGTACCTTCAGTCCGAATAACCGGGACAGGGTATCAGCAGATACGCAGTATTTT
TRBJ1-3 TRBD1 . TRBV11-2 CASSKRAPGQGAGNTIYF TGTGCCAGCAGCAAACGTGCGCCGGGACAGGGGGCAGGAAACACCATATATTTT
TRBJ2-7 . few TRBV7-9 CASGQELGSSYEQYF TGTGCCAGCGGTCAAGAATTGGGGAGCTCCTACGAGCAGTACTTC
TRBJ2-1 TRBD1 many TRBV4-3 CASSPGPGQGANEQFF TGCGCCAGCAGCCCCGGGCCAGGACAGGGGGCAAATGAGCAGTTCTTC
TRBJ2-2 TRBD1 few TRBV5-1 CASSYTGGWNTGELFF TGCGCCAGCAGCTACACAGGGGGCTGGAACACCGGGGAGCTGTTTTTT
TRBJ2-2 . many TRBV7-9 CASSPRDGANTGELFF TGTGCCAGCAGCCCTCGCGACGGTGCGAACACCGGGGAGCTGTTTTTT
TRBJ1-1 . many TRBV7-2 CASSYGGAGGTEAFF TGTGCCAGCAGCTACGGGGGAGCGGGAGGCACTGAAGCTTTCTTT
TRBJ2-1 . . TRBV28 CAGGTTGHGYNEQFF TGTGCCGGGGGCACCACAGGCCATGGGTACAATGAGCAGTTCTTC
TRBJ1-1 . . TRBV15 CATSSGRNTEAFF TGTGCCACCAGCAGTGGACGGAACACTGAAGCTTTCTTT
TRBJ1-6 . . TRBV19 CASKGQVSSPLHF TGTGCCAGTAAGGGCCAGGTTTCTTCACCCCTCCACTTT
TRBJ2-1 . . TRBV18 CASSPRVLNEQFF TGTGCCAGCTCACCACGTGTTCTAAATGAGCAGTTCTTC
TRBJ2-2 . . TRBV3-1 CASSNGANTGELFF TGTGCCAGCAGCAACGGGGCGAACACCGGGGAGCTGTTTTTT